Sequencing of this T cell receptor beta chain was carried out in a study of CXCR3-negative and CXCR3-positive naive CD8 T cells. Study at large: Some 150 million TRB reads in total, about 1.5 +/- 0.3 million per library.

Turning to this clonotype: Its specificity is not known.

Researchers sorted some 300,000 cells of each CD8+ T cell subset in triplicate. The CDR3 length is 14 residues. The germline gives CDR1 SGHTA, CDR2 FQGNSA. TRB cDNA was prepared as libraries by UMI-labeled 5' RACE. TCRdb derives one entry per CDR3 protein from the 5' RACE reads, leaving out DNA. Its listing shows 120,000 to 150,000 distinct CDR3 sequences. Study-wide results and limits: Memory CD8+ T cell repertoires were far less diverse than both naive subsets. Hydrophobicity of TRB CDR3s was greater in CXCR3-positive naive cells than in CXCR3-negative naive cells. Memory cells differed in TRBV-TRBJ usage, but naive CXCR3-negative and CXCR3-positive cells had similar usage.

The sequence derives from a human donor in good health. Some clones in this sample may be carry-over from other donors' samples. This sequence joins TRBV7-2 and TRBJ1-1. Sequenced: naive CXCR3+ CD8+ T cells from blood. Noted subset: CD45RO-CCR7+CD27+CD95- naive CD8+ T cells expressing CXCR3 (TNR3+). The CDR3 region is CASSLGVMNTEAFF.